Listed here are 32 T cell receptor beta chains from one sample, sequenced in a study of cytomegalovirus exposure and HLA in healthy donors. With 60 Vbeta and 13 Jbeta primers, the PCR was carried out. Clones were read by immunoSEQ multiplex PCR, and TCRdb kept only the in-frame ones, dropping some. The data show over 95,000 clones, around 70% seen once. The sample taken for sequencing was PBMCs. These receptors were collected from a woman aged 40 to 50 in good health and CMV-seropositive.

The CDR3 nucleotides read TGTGCCAGCAGTTACAATAGCGGGAGGGACTCCAAAAACATTCAGTACTTC. It translates to CASSYNSGRDSKNIQYF. V gene TRBV11-3 combines with J gene TRBJ2-4; 11 bases agree with TRBD2. V shed 6 bases and J 2 bases; nucleotides not matched to a gene: 9. The CDR3 loop spans 17 amino acids. Germline CDR1 is SGHNT and CDR2 is YENEEA.

The gene calls are TRBV30 and TRBJ1-5; D unclear. Germline V gene data show CDR1 as GTSNPN and CDR2 as SVGIG (reference sequence). The CDR3 covers 14 residues. Trimming took 2 bases from V and 0 from J, leaving 8 bases between them. CDR3 coding DNA: TGTGCCTGGAGTAGCCGGTATAGCAATCAGCCCCAGCATTTT. This gives the protein CAWSSRYSNQPQHF.

V gene TRBV19 combines with J gene TRBJ1-2; weak D call: TRBD1 (5 bases). The CDR3 is 13 residues long. Germline CDR1 and CDR2: LNHDA and SQIVND (reference sequence). V was pared by 4 bases and J by 3 bases, with 9 bases between. CDR3 loop: CASSRSRDYGYTF. CDR3 nucleotide sequence: TGTGCCAGTAGTAGATCCAGGGACTATGGCTACACCTTC.

The chain has TRBV27 and TRBJ1-1; a possible D gene is TRBD1 (6 bases). This CDR3 is built from 13 residues. Germline CDR1 and CDR2: MNHEY and SMNVEV (reference sequence). Trimming took off 4 bases at V and 4 bases at J, with 10 bases between the two ends. The CDR3 nucleotides read TGTGCCAGCAGTTCCAACAGGGTCACTGAAGCTTTCTTT. It specifies CASSSNRVTEAFF.

V is TRBV7-9 and J is TRBJ2-6; D remains ambiguous. CDR3 length: 14 residues. Germline CDR1 reads SEHNR; CDR2 reads FQNEAQ (reference sequence). CDR3 sequence: CAPNAVSGANVLTF. The CDR3, as DNA: TGTGCACCTAACGCTGTCTCTGGGGCCAACGTCCTGACTTTC.

The chain has TRBV7-6 and TRBJ2-1; D is uncertain. Germline values: CDR1 SGHVS, CDR2 FNYEAQ. The length of the CDR3 is 15 residues. Trimming cost V 5 bases and J 1 base, with 12 bases left between them. CDR3 protein: CASSLSRSSYNEQFF. CDR3 DNA: TGTGCCAGCAGCCTTTCGAGGAGTTCCTACAATGAGCAGTTCTTC.

This clone was found once. The V and J genes are TRBV5-6 and TRBJ2-1; no clear D gene. Germline CDR1 reads SGHDT; CDR2 reads YYEEEE. The CDR3 length is 12 residues. Trimming stripped 4 bases from V and 12 bases from J, with 14 bases between. CDR3 in amino acids: CASSTDPSGQFF. The CDR3, as DNA: TGTGCCAGCAGCACCGACCCTAGTGGGCAGTTCTTC.

The rearrangement joins TRBV11-2 to TRBJ1-6; 11 bases agree with TRBD1. Germline V gives CDR1 SGHAT, CDR2 FQNNGV. The CDR3 covers 16 residues. The J segment lost 4 bases and the V segment lost 5 bases, leaving 4 bases of the junction unmatched. The chain's CDR3 is CASSRTGGEYNSPLHF. In DNA form, the CDR3 reads TGTGCCAGCAGCCGGACAGGGGGCGAATATAATTCACCCCTCCACTTT. Supplemented by reference TRBV11-2 and TRBJ1-6, the full variable domain reads EAGVAQSPRYKIIEKRQSVAFWCNPISGHATLYWYQQILGQGPKLLIQFQNNGVVDDSQLPKDRFSAERLKGVDSTLKIQPAKLEDSAVYLCASSRTGGEYNSPLHFGNGTRLTVT.

This chain connects TRBV27 to TRBJ2-7, with 11 bases identical to TRBD1. The length of the CDR3 is 15 residues. Germline CDR1 is MNHEY and CDR2 is SMNVEV (reference sequence). V gave up 6 bases and J gave up 7 bases; unmatched junction bases: 11. The DNA for the CDR3 is TGTGCCAGCAGAAGGACAGGGGGCTGGTCGGAAGAGCAGTACTTC. Amino acid sequence: CASRRTGGWSEEQYF.

The V and J genes are TRBV7-9 and TRBJ2-7, with D possibly matching TRBD1 (6 bases). V gave up 7 bases and J gave up 5 bases, with 12 bases separating them. The CDR3 loop spans 12 amino acids. CDR1 is SEHNR, CDR2 FQNEAQ, per germline (reference sequence). The CDR3 nucleotides read TGTGCCAGCACCGGGACAAGCCACGAGCAGTACTTC. Its protein is CASTGTSHEQYF. Supplemented by reference TRBV7-9 and TRBJ2-7, the full variable domain reads DTGVSQNPRHKITKRGQNVTFRCDPISEHNRLYWYRQTLGQGPEFLTYFQNEAQLEKSRLLSDRFSAERPKGSFSTLEIQRTEQGDSAMYLCASTGTSHEQYFGPGTRLTVT.

The gene calls are TRBV7-9 and TRBJ2-2; 13 nucleotides match TRBD2. The CDR3 is 17 residues long. V was clipped by 5 bases and J by 7 bases; unmatched bases: 10. The V gene's germline CDR1 is SEHNR and CDR2 FQNEAQ (reference sequence). The CDR3 sequence is CASSLLAGGPPGGELFF. The DNA of the CDR3 is TGTGCCAGCAGCCTACTAGCGGGAGGGCCTCCAGGCGGGGAGCTGTTTTTT. Variable domain in full (rest from reference TRBV7-9 and TRBJ2-2): DTGVSQNPRHKITKRGQNVTFRCDPISEHNRLYWYRQTLGQGPEFLTYFQNEAQLEKSRLLSDRFSAERPKGSFSTLEIQRTEQGDSAMYLCASSLLAGGPPGGELFFGEGSRLTVL.

V and J are TRBV4-1 and TRBJ1-2, with TRBD1 matching 8 bases. This CDR3 is built from 14 residues. CDR1 MGHRA and CDR2 YSYEKL come from the germline V gene. Germline trimming cut 1 base from V and 7 bases from J; bases unmatched to any gene: 5. The CDR3 reads CASSQAQGAGGYTF. CDR3 nucleotide sequence: TGCGCCAGCAGCCAAGCTCAGGGGGCTGGTGGCTACACCTTC.

V is TRBV28 and J is TRBJ2-7; 10 positions match TRBD1. V shed 3 bases, J shed 6 bases, and the junction held 8 bases outside the gene matches. CDR1 and CDR2 (germline): MDHEN, SYDVKM. CDR3 length equals 15 residues. The CDR3 DNA reads as TGTGCCAGCAGTTTGTTCGGGACAGGGGACGGCGAGCAGTACTTC. Translating it yields CASSLFGTGDGEQYF. The variable domain in full, with the rest retrieved from reference TRBV28 and TRBJ2-7, is DVKVTQSSRYLVKRTGEKVFLECVQDMDHENMFWYRQDPGLGLRLIYFSYDVKMKEKGDIPEGYSVSREKKERFSLILESASTNQTSMYLCASSLFGTGDGEQYFGPGTRLTVT.

J is TRBJ1-1 and V is TRBV7-3, with D possibly TRBD1 on 5 matching bases. V was trimmed by 5 bases and J by 7 bases, leaving 17 bases between them. Germline V gene lookup returns CDR1 SGHTA and CDR2 FQGTGA. The CDR3 sequence is 14 residues long. The CDR3 here is CASSPGRGKGEAFF. The DNA of the CDR3 is TGTGCCAGCAGCCCCGGACGGGGGAAGGGTGAAGCTTTCTTT.

The CDR3, as DNA: TGCGCCAGCAGCGACAGGGACAGGGCAAATTATGGCTACACCTTC. It translates to CASSDRDRANYGYTF. V and J are TRBV5-1 and TRBJ1-2; 9 nucleotides agree with TRBD1. Trimming at V came to 4 bases and at J to 5 bases, leaving 9 bases not matched to a gene. This CDR3 has 15 residues. The germline V gene has CDR1 SGHRS and CDR2 YFSETQ. Complete variable domain (other parts from reference TRBV5-1 and TRBJ1-2): KAGVTQTPRYLIKTRGQQVTLSCSPISGHRSVSWYQQTPGQGLQFLFEYFSETQRNKGNFPGRFSGRQFSNSRSEMNVSTLELGDSALYLCASSDRDRANYGYTFGSGTRLTVV.

This clone was observed once. This chain joins TRBV7-2 and TRBJ2-1; 9 positions match TRBD1. This CDR3 comprises 15 residues. From germline, CDR1 is SGHTA and CDR2 FQGNSA. J lost 3 bases, V lost 5 bases, and 5 bases had no gene match. The chain's CDR3 is CASSPQGAIYNEQFF. The DNA of the CDR3 is TGTGCCAGCAGCCCACAGGGGGCTATCTACAATGAGCAGTTCTTC.

This clone appeared a single time. The rearrangement links TRBV30 to TRBJ2-1, with D unclear. The CDR3 contains 11 residues. Per the germline V gene, CDR1 is GTSNPN and CDR2 is SVGIG (reference sequence). Trimming left V 0 bases short and J 7 bases short, with 4 bases between. DNA of the CDR3: TGTGCCTGGAGTGTTATGAATGAGCAGTTCTTC. Protein sequence: CAWSVMNEQFF.

The chain employs TRBV29-1 and TRBJ2-7; tentatively, D is TRBD2 (5 bases). This CDR3 comprises 12 residues. Germline V gene lookup returns CDR1 SQVTM and CDR2 ANQGSEA. Trimming pared 5 bases from V and 5 bases from J, leaving 13 bases between. CDR3 DNA: TGCAGCGTTCTAGCCACCCTCAACGAGCAGTACTTC. This translates into CSVLATLNEQYF.

The rearrangement uses TRBV19 and TRBJ2-7; D ambiguous. The V and J ends lost 0 bases and 0 bases respectively, with 9 bases between them. The CDR3 length is 15 residues. Germline V gene sequence: CDR1 LNHDA, CDR2 SQIVND (reference sequence). The CDR3 spells CASSIELADSYEQYF. CDR3 in DNA: TGTGCCAGTAGTATAGAGTTGGCCGACTCCTACGAGCAGTACTTC. The full variable domain, rest sourced from reference TRBV19 and TRBJ2-7, is DGGITQSPKYLFRKEGQNVTLSCEQNLNHDAMYWYRQDPGQGLRLIYYSQIVNDFQKGDIAEGYSVSREKKESFPLTVTSAQKNPTAFYLCASSIELADSYEQYFGPGTRLTVT.

V gene TRBV30 combines with J gene TRBJ1-2, with D tentatively TRBD1 (6 bases). V lost 8 bases and J 4 bases, leaving 14 bases between the germline ends. The CDR3 covers 12 residues. CDR1 and CDR2 (germline): GTSNPN, SVGIG (reference sequence). CDR3 protein: CARDTSSYGYTF. The CDR3 DNA sequence: TGTGCCCGGGACACCTCTTCCTATGGCTACACCTTC.

J is TRBJ2-6 and V is TRBV11-1; D is perhaps TRBD1 (5 bases). CDR3 length: 15 amino acids. V lost 2 bases and J 2 bases, leaving 7 bases between the germline ends. The germline gives CDR1 SGHAT, CDR2 FQDESV (reference sequence). CDR3: CASSLQGTGANVLTF. CDR3 DNA: TGTGCCAGCAGCTTACAGGGAACTGGGGCCAACGTCCTGACTTTC.

V and J are TRBV18 and TRBJ1-3; D call uncertain. The CDR3 sequence is 18 residues long. Germline CDR1 is KGHSH and CDR2 is LQKENI. V gave up 3 bases and J gave up 0 bases, with 18 bases separating them. The CDR3 spells CASSPTASLLVSGNTIYF. CDR3 sequence (DNA): TGTGCCAGCTCACCTACCGCTAGCCTCCTGGTCTCTGGAAACACCATATATTTT.

This clone was seen a few times. The chain uses TRBV21-1 and TRBJ1-1; the table calls TRBD1, which could not be checked here. TRBV21-1 is classified as a pseudogene. The CDR3 totals 18 residues. CDR3 DNA: TGTGCCAGCAGCTCTCCCCGACAGGGGGACACCTTGAACACTGAAGCTTTCTTT. Translating it yields CASSSPRQGDTLNTEAFF.

V and J are TRBV14 and TRBJ1-1; 8 bases align to TRBD1. Germline V CDR1 and CDR2: SGHDN, FVKESK. V was pared by 8 bases and J by 3 bases, with 5 bases of the junction left unmatched. The CDR3 totals 13 residues. The CDR3 reads CASAGQGYTEAFF. CDR3 DNA: TGTGCCAGCGCTGGACAGGGTTACACTGAAGCTTTCTTT.

The chain is built from TRBV19 and TRBJ2-7; D might be TRBD1 (6 bases). The CDR3 is made up of 14 amino acids. Deletions cut 3 bases from V and 2 bases from J, with 11 bases between. Germline CDR1 LNHDA, CDR2 SQIVND (reference sequence). The DNA for the CDR3 is TGTGCCAGTAGTATGGTGGGGGCGACCTACGAGCAGTACTTC. Protein sequence: CASSMVGATYEQYF.

The chain employs TRBV6-1 and TRBJ2-1; no reliable D call. V was clipped by 11 bases and J by 0 bases, with 14 bases between them. The CDR3 covers 14 residues. Germline CDR1 is MNHNS and CDR2 is SASEGT. CDR3 bases: TGTGCCTCAATAGCACTAAGCTCCTACAATGAGCAGTTCTTC. This encodes CASIALSSYNEQFF.

This rearrangement joins TRBV5-1 to TRBJ2-2, with 14 bases identical to TRBD2. Trimming at V came to 7 bases and at J to 5 bases, leaving 13 bases not matched to a gene. The CDR3 is 18 amino acids. The germline V gene encodes CDR1 SGHRS and CDR2 YFSETQ. The CDR3 region has the DNA TGCGCCAGCGGCACTTCTCCGGGACTAGCGGGAGAAACCGGGGAGCTGTTTTTT. Its translation is CASGTSPGLAGETGELFF.

The chain has TRBV6-1 and TRBJ1-2; D possibly corresponds to TRBD1 (5 bases). The V gene lost 7 bases and the J gene lost 2 bases, with 17 bases spanning the gap. The CDR3 covers 15 residues. CDR1 is MNHNS and CDR2 is SASEGT in the germline V gene. The CDR3 sequence is CASIRAGGTNYGYTF. The DNA of the CDR3 is TGTGCCAGCATTAGAGCCGGGGGTACGAACTATGGCTACACCTTC.

This clone was seen a few times. V is TRBV7-8 and J is TRBJ2-7; D call uncertain. V dropped 3 bases and J dropped 1 base, with 13 bases sitting between them. Germline CDR1 and CDR2: SGHVS and FQNEAQ. The CDR3 sequence is 15 residues long. CDR3 nucleotides: TGTGCCAGCAGCTTCGCCCGCCAGAAGTCCTACGAGCAGTACTTC. This sequence encodes CASSFARQKSYEQYF.

This sequence joins TRBV6-6 and TRBJ1-2; 8 bases align to TRBD1. The germline V gene has CDR1 MNHNY and CDR2 SVGAGI (reference sequence). The CDR3 runs 12 residues. J lost 8 bases, V lost 6 bases, and 5 bases had no gene match. The CDR3 protein is CASSPGGWGYTF. The CDR3 bases are TGTGCCAGCAGCCCAGGGGGCTGGGGCTACACCTTC.

This clone showed up just once. J is TRBJ2-7 and V is TRBV11-3; a possible D gene is TRBD2 (6 bases). Trimming cost V 0 bases and J 4 bases, with 10 bases left between them. The CDR3 runs to 14 residues. Per germline, CDR1 SGHNT and CDR2 YENEEA. The CDR3 is CASSLEYGGYEQYF. CDR3 nucleotide sequence: TGTGCCAGCAGCTTAGAATACGGGGGATACGAGCAGTACTTC.

The rearrangement joins TRBV30 to TRBJ1-1; 8 bases align to TRBD1. This CDR3 is 14 amino acids long. The germline V gene has CDR1 GTSNPN and CDR2 SVGIG (reference sequence). J gave up 6 bases and V 2 bases, and 8 bases lay outside the gene matches. The CDR3 sequence is CAWSRDRHGAEAFF. CDR3 in DNA: TGTGCCTGGAGTCGGGACAGGCATGGGGCTGAAGCTTTCTTT. Full variable domain (remainder filled in from reference TRBV30 and TRBJ1-1): SQTIHQWPATLVQPVGSPLSLECTVEGTSNPNLYWYRQAAGRGLQLLFYSVGIGQISSEVPQNLSASRPQDRQFILSSKKLLLSDSGFYLCAWSRDRHGAEAFFGQGTRLTVV.